Sequencing of this T cell receptor beta chain was carried out in a study of T cells after yellow fever vaccination. Background on the study: Fractions low in cell number were prepared with SMART-Seq v4 Ultra Low Input.

The study's findings and limits: Post-booster reappearance was seen for most primary-vaccination clones (96% CD4, roughly 91% CD8). FACS-sorted repertoires could harbor abundant contaminating bulk-population clonotypes. A weaker but faster secondary response was observed, peaking on day 5 versus 15.

As concerns this clonotype: The antigen is not known.

From the 5' RACE reads, TCRdb called clonotypes with MiXCR, one entry per CDR3 protein. Here the sample spans about 630,000 distinct CDR3 sequences, over 9% being singletons. CDR1 MRHNA and CDR2 SNTAGT come from the germline V gene. This CDR3 comprises 16 residues. After removal of 3 bases from V and 4 bases from J, the junction contained 7 bases not matched to a gene. The chain links TRBV6-4 to TRBJ2-1; 9 nucleotides agree with TRBD2. Material: PBMCs, obtained on the day of the yellow fever booster vaccination. This clonotype originated in a man aged 30 to 45 who received the YFV17D yellow fever vaccine. This CDR3 is CASSDLAGDGYNEQFF. The CDR3 nucleotides are TGTGCCAGCAGTGATTTAGCGGGAGATGGGTACAATGAGCAGTTCTTC.